The 13 T cell receptor beta chains given below trace back to one sample, sequenced in a study of CD8 T cells in Susac syndrome. RNA amounts of roughly 0.45 to 1 ug underwent reverse transcription with random hexamers. MiXCR, run by TCRdb on the immunoSEQ multiplex PCR reads, gives a single entry per CDR3 protein. The sample shows 200,000 to 250,000 distinct CDR3 sequences, 95% of them seen only once. Input material: CD4+ T cells from PBMCs. The receptors were gathered from a human donor with multiple sclerosis.

A single count supports this clonotype. This sequence joins TRBV5-4 and TRBJ1-1; a weak D match, TRBD1 (6 bases). The length of the CDR3 is 14 residues. V lost 3 bases and J 7 bases, leaving 16 bases between the germline ends. CDR1 and CDR2 from the germline V gene are SGHNT and YYREEE (reference sequence). The CDR3 reads CASSSRKQGFEAFF. CDR3 sequence (DNA): TGTGCCAGCAGCTCCCGTAAACAGGGATTTGAAGCTTTCTTT. The full variable domain, its missing parts supplied by reference TRBV5-4 and TRBJ1-1, is ETGVTQSPTHLIKTRGQQVTLRCSSQSGHNTVSWYQQALGQGPQFIFQYYREEENGRGNFPPRFSGLQFPNYSSELNVNALELDDSALYLCASSSRKQGFEAFFGQGTRLTVV.

The V gene is TRBV30, the J gene TRBJ2-2; 8 positions match TRBD1. The CDR3 loop spans 13 amino acids. The germline gives CDR1 GTSNPN, CDR2 SVGIG (reference sequence). Germline trimming cut 2 bases from V and 7 bases from J; bases unmatched to any gene: 3. The CDR3 sequence is CAWSPDRGGELFF. The DNA of the CDR3 is TGTGCCTGGAGTCCCGACAGGGGCGGGGAGCTGTTTTTT. Supplemented by reference TRBV30 and TRBJ2-2, the full variable domain reads SQTIHQWPATLVQPVGSPLSLECTVEGTSNPNLYWYRQAAGRGLQLLFYSVGIGQISSEVPQNLSASRPQDRQFILSSKKLLLSDSGFYLCAWSPDRGGELFFGEGSRLTVL.

The rearrangement links TRBV20-1 to TRBJ1-4, with D hard to call. Germline V gives CDR1 DFQATT, CDR2 SNEGSKA (reference sequence). Trimming shortened V by 0 bases and J by 1 base, and 9 bases separated the two germline ends. The length of the CDR3 is 15 residues. The CDR3 DNA is TGCAGTGCTAGAGATGACATGGGAACTAATGAAAAACTGTTTTTT. It yields the protein CSARDDMGTNEKLFF.

The chain employs TRBV20-1 and TRBJ2-5; 13 bases fit TRBD2. CDR3 length: 15 residues. Germline CDR1 is DFQATT and CDR2 is SNEGSKA (reference sequence). V lost 2 bases, J lost 4 bases, and 4 bases stayed unmatched. CDR3 sequence reads: CSARRTSGSRETQYF. DNA of the CDR3: TGCAGTGCTAGAAGGACTAGCGGGAGCAGAGAGACCCAGTACTTC.

The V and J genes are TRBV9 and TRBJ2-7, with D possibly matching TRBD1 (5 bases). The germline CDR1 and CDR2 sequences are SGDLS and YYNGEE. CDR3 length: 14 residues. V lost 0 bases to trimming and J lost 6 bases, with 13 bases between them. The CDR3 protein is CASSVGSRAGEQYF. For the CDR3, the DNA is TGTGCCAGCAGCGTAGGGTCCAGGGCTGGCGAGCAGTACTTC.

The V call is TRBV7-9, the J call TRBJ2-7; D call uncertain. The germline V gene has CDR1 SEHNR and CDR2 FQNEAQ (reference sequence). Trimming pared 6 bases from V and 6 bases from J, leaving 12 bases between. CDR3 size: 12 residues. CDR3 nucleotide sequence: TGTGCCAGCAGTTTAAGGTCTAGCGAGCAGTACTTC. Protein product: CASSLRSSEQYF.

In DNA form, the CDR3 reads TGTGCCAGCAGCTTCTCCCCCTTGGGGACCCAGTACTTC. As protein: CASSFSPLGTQYF. This chain connects TRBV9 to TRBJ2-5; D remains unclear. Germline V gene data show CDR1 as SGDLS and CDR2 as YYNGEE. The germline V and J ends were trimmed by 4 bases and 7 bases, with 14 bases remaining between them. The CDR3 covers 13 residues.

This clonotype was detected once. This rearrangement joins TRBV20-1 to TRBJ2-7, with D possibly matching TRBD1 (6 bases). This CDR3 is built from 13 residues. V was shortened by 3 bases and J by 6 bases, with 15 bases between the two germline ends. The germline gives CDR1 DFQATT, CDR2 SNEGSKA (reference sequence). Here the CDR3 reads CSASFSVGGEQYF. The CDR3 DNA follows: TGCAGTGCTAGTTTCTCCGTAGGGGGCGAGCAGTACTTC.

This chain connects TRBV4-1 to TRBJ2-7, with D hard to call. Per germline, CDR1 MGHRA and CDR2 YSYEKL. The V end was cut by 0 bases, the J end by 2 bases, with 20 bases between. The CDR3 totals 18 residues. Here the CDR3 reads CASSQDPARADDTYEQYF. The CDR3 nucleotides are TGCGCCAGCAGCCAAGATCCCGCCCGGGCAGACGATACCTACGAGCAGTACTTC.

The rearrangement joins TRBV29-1 to TRBJ1-5; a weak D match, TRBD1 (5 bases). CDR1 and CDR2 from the germline V gene are SQVTM and ANQGSEA. Trimming took 4 bases from V and 8 from J, leaving 12 bases between them. The CDR3 consists of 12 residues. The CDR3 sequence is CSVAGLHEPQHF. CDR3 nucleotides: TGCAGCGTTGCGGGGCTCCATGAGCCCCAGCATTTT.

The V gene is TRBV20-1, the J gene TRBJ1-1; D gene unclear. Germline V gives CDR1 DFQATT, CDR2 SNEGSKA (reference sequence). V lost 2 bases and J lost 3, with 13 bases in between. The CDR3 sequence is 14 residues long. DNA for the CDR3: TGCAGTGCTAGACCCCCAAGGTTGGACACTGAAGCTTTCTTT. Its translation: CSARPPRLDTEAFF.

The chain joins TRBV29-1 to TRBJ2-1; 9 bases match TRBD1. Germline V gene lookup returns CDR1 SQVTM and CDR2 ANQGSEA. This CDR3 spans 13 amino acids. V dropped 6 bases and J dropped 8; count of bases not matched to a gene: 8. The CDR3 reads CSVAPDRGHEQFF. For the CDR3, the DNA is TGCAGCGTCGCCCCGGACAGGGGTCATGAGCAGTTCTTC.

This clonotype has a single count. The chain carries TRBV7-2 and TRBJ1-5, with D unresolved. Germline CDR1 and CDR2: SGHTA and FQGNSA. V dropped 2 bases and J dropped 8 bases, with 13 bases sitting between them. The CDR3 extends over 14 amino acids. Written as DNA, the CDR3 is TGTGCCAGCAGCTTAAGAGATGCAATTGAGCCCCAGCATTTT. Protein product: CASSLRDAIEPQHF.